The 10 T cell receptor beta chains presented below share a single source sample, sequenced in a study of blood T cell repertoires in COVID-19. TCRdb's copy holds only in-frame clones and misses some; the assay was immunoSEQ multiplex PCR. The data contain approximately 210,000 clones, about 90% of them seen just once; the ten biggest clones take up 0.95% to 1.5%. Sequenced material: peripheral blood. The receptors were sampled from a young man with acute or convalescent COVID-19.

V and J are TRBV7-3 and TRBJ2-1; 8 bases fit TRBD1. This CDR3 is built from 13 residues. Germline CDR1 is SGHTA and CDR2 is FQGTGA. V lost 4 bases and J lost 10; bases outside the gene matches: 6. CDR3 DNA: TGTGCCAGCAGCTCCGACAGGGGACAGGAGCAGTTCTTC. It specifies CASSSDRGQEQFF.

The CDR3 loop reads CASSVSSGSTDTQYF. CDR3 DNA sequence: TGTGCCAGCAGCGTATCTAGCGGAAGCACAGATACGCAGTATTTT. This chain links TRBV25-1 with TRBJ2-3, with TRBD2 identical over 7 bases. The CDR3 covers 15 residues. The V gene end was trimmed by 6 bases and the J gene end by 0 bases; junction bases not matched to a gene: 6. Looked up from germline, CDR1 is MGHDK and CDR2 is SYGVNS.

The CDR3 reads CASSLGTKQFF. The CDR3 nucleotides are TGTGCCAGCAGCTTAGGGACAAAGCAGTTCTTC. The chain couples TRBV7-2 to TRBJ2-1, with D perhaps matching TRBD1 (5 bases). Germline CDR1 and CDR2: SGHTA and FQGNSA. CDR3 size: 11 residues. The V gene lost 1 base and the J gene lost 11 bases, with 6 bases spanning the gap.

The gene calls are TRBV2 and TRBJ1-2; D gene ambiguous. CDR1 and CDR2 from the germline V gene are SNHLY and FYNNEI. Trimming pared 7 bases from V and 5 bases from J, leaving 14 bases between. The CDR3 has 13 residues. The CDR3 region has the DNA TGTGCCAGCAAGGAGGACCCGCGGTATGGCTACACCTTC. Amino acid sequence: CASKEDPRYGYTF.

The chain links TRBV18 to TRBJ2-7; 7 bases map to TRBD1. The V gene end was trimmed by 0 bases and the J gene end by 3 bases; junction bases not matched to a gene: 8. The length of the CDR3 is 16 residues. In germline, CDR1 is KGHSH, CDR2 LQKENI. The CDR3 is CASSPPTTGNYYEQYF. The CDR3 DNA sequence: TGTGCCAGCTCACCACCCACGACAGGGAATTACTACGAGCAGTACTTC.

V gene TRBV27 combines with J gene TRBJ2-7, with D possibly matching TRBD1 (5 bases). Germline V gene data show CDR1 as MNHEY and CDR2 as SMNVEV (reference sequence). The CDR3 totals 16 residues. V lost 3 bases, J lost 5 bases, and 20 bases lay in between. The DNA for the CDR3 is TGTGCCAGCAGTTTGTACCCCCCCGACAGTACCCACGAGCAGTACTTC. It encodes CASSLYPPDSTHEQYF.

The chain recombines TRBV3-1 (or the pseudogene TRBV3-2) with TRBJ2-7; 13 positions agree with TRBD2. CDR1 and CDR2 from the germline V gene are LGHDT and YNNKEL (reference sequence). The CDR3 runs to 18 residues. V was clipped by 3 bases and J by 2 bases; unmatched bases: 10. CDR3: CASSHIPGLAGSAYEQYF. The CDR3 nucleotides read TGTGCCAGCAGCCACATACCGGGACTAGCGGGAAGTGCCTACGAGCAGTACTTC.

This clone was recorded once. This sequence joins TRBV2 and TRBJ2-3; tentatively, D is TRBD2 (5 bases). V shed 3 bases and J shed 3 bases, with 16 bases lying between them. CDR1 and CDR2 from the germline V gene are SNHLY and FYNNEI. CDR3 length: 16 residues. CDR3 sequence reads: CASSDGGARRTDTQYF. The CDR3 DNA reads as TGTGCCAGCAGTGATGGTGGAGCGAGGAGGACAGATACGCAGTATTTT. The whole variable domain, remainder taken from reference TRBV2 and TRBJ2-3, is EPEVTQTPSHQVTQMGQEVILRCVPISNHLYFYWYRQILGQKVEFLVSFYNNEISEKSEIFDDQFSVERPDGSNFTLKIRSTKLEDSAMYFCASSDGGARRTDTQYFGPGTRLTVL.

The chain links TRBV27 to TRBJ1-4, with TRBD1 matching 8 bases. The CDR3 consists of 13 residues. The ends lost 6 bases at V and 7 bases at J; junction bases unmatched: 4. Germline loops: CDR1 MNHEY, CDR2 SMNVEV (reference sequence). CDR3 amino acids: CASRYGQGEKLFF. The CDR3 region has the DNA TGTGCCAGCAGATATGGACAGGGTGAAAAACTGTTTTTT.

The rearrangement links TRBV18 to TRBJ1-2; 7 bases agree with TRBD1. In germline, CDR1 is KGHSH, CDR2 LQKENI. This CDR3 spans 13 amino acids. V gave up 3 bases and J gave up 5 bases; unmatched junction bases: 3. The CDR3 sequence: CASSPGTVYGYTF. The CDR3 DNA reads TGTGCCAGCTCACCCGGGACAGTTTATGGCTACACCTTC.